This T cell receptor (beta chain) was obtained from a study of OX40 agonist ivuxolimab in advanced cancers. In the study overall: The mean age was approximately 60 years, ranging from about 20 to 85, with 82.7% of participants male. Study-wide results and limits: The CD4+ and CD8+ T cells in the blood had expanded clonally by week 6 at 0.1 to 3.0 mg/kg. More expanded clones were seen, on average, in CD8+ T cells than in CD4+. The expanded peripheral T cells' antigen specificity was not determined.

Here immunoSEQ multiplex PCR was the method, and the copy in TCRdb shows in-frame clones only, minus some. Seen here are 40,000 to 45,000 clones, around 93% observed once, and the top ten hold approximately 14%. The CDR3 consists of 14 residues. Trimming stripped 0 bases from V and 7 bases from J, with 13 bases between. Germline lookup yields CDR1 SGHRS and CDR2 YFSETQ. Notes on this clone: The antigen is unknown.

This sequence was found in an adult with an advanced solid tumor such as melanoma, head and neck, liver or kidney cancer. This chain joins TRBV5-1 and TRBJ2-5, with D perhaps TRBD2 (5 bases). The sample in question was CD4+ or CD8+ T cells sorted from blood, obtained in a trial of the OX40 agonist ivuxolimab. As DNA, the CDR3 is TGCGCCAGCAGCTTGGTGGACTTCGCCGCGACCCAGTACTTC. This codes for CASSLVDFAATQYF.